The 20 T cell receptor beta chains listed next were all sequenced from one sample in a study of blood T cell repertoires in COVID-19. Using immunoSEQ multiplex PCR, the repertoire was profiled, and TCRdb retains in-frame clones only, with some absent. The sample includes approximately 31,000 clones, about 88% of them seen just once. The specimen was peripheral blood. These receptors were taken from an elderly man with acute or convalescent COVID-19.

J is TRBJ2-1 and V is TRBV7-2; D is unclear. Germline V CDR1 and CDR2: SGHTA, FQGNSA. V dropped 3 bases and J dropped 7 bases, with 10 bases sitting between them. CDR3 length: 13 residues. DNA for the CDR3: TGTGCCAGCAGCTTGGCCCTTACGAATGAGCAGTTCTTC. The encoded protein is CASSLALTNEQFF.

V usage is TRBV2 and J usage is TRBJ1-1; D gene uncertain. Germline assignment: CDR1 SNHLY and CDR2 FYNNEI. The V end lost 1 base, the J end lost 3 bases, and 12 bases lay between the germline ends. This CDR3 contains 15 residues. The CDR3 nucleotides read TGTGCCAGCAGTGAAGTCCGGGGTCGGGACACTGAAGCTTTCTTT. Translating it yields CASSEVRGRDTEAFF.

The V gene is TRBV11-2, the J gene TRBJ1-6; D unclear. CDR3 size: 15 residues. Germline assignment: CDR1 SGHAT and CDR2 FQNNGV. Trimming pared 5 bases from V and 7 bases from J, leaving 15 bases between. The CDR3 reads CASSDTSLRNSPLHF. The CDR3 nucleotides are TGTGCCAGCAGCGATACGTCACTGAGGAATTCACCCCTCCACTTT.

CDR3 nucleotides: TGTGCCAGCAGTGACCAGTTCAATCAGCCCCAGCATTTT. Translating gives CASSDQFNQPQHF. The chain recombines TRBV2 with TRBJ1-5; D ambiguous. Germline CDR1 SNHLY, CDR2 FYNNEI. CDR3 size: 13 residues. V lost 3 bases to trimming and J lost 3 bases, with 6 bases between them.

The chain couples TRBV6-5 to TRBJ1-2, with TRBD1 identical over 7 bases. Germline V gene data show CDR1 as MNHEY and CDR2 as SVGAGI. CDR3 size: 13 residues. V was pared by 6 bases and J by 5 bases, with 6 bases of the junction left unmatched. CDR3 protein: CASRIGGEYGYTF. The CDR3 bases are TGTGCCAGCAGAATAGGGGGCGAGTATGGCTACACCTTC.

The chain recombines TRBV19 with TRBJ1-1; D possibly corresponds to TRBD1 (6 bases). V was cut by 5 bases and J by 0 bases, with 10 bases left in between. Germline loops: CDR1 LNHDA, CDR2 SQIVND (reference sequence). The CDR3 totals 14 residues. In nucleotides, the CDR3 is TGTGCCAGTAGTCCACAGGGAATGAACACTGAAGCTTTCTTT. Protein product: CASSPQGMNTEAFF.

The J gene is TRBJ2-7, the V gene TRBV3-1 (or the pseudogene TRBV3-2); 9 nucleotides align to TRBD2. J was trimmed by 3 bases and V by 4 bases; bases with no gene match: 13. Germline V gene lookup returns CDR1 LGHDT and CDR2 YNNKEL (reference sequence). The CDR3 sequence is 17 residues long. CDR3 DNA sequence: TGTGCCAGCAGCCCTAGGATAGCGGGAGAAATTTACTACGAGCAGTACTTC. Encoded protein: CASSPRIAGEIYYEQYF.

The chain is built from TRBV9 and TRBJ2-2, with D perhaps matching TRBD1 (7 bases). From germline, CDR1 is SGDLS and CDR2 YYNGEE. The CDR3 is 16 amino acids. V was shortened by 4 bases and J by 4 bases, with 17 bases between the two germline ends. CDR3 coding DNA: TGTGCCAGCAGCCCAGGGGGGATCTTCGCCACCGGGGAGCTGTTTTTT. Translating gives CASSPGGIFATGELFF.

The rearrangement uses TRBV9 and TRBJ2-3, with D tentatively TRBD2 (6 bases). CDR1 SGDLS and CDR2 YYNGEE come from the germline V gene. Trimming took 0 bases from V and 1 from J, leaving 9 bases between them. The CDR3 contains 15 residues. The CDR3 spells CASSVEPGGTDTQYF. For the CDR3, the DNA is TGTGCCAGCAGCGTAGAACCGGGAGGCACAGATACGCAGTATTTT.

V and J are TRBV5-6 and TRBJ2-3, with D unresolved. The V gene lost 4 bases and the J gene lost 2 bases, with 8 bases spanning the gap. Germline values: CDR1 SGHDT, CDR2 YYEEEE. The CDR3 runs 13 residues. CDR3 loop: CASSKPSTDTQYF. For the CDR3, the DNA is TGTGCCAGCAGCAAGCCATCCACAGATACGCAGTATTTT. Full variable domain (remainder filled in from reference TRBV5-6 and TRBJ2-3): DAGVTQSPTHLIKTRGQQVTLRCSPKSGHDTVSWYQQALGQGPQFIFQYYEEEERQRGNFPDRFSGHQFPNYSSELNVNALLLGDSALYLCASSKPSTDTQYFGPGTRLTVL.

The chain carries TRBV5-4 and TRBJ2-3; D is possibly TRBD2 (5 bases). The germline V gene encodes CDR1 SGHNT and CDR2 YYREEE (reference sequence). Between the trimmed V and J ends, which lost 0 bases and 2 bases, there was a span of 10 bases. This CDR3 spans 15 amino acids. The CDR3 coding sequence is TGTGCCAGCAGCTTGGAGAGCGGTAACACAGATACGCAGTATTTT. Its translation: CASSLESGNTDTQYF.

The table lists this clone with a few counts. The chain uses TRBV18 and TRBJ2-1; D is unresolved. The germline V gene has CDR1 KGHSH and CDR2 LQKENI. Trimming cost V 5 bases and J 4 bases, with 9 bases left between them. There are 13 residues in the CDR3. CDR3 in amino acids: CASSGDGYNEQFF. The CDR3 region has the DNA TGTGCCAGCTCAGGAGACGGATACAATGAGCAGTTCTTC.

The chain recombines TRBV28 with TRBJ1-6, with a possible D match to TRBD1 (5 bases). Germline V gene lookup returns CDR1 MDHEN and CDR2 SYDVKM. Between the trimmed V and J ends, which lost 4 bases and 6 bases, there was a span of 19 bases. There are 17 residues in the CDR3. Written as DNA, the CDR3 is TGTGCCAGCAGTTCCCCGTGGGAGGGGAAAGTTAATTCACCCCTCCACTTT. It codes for CASSSPWEGKVNSPLHF.

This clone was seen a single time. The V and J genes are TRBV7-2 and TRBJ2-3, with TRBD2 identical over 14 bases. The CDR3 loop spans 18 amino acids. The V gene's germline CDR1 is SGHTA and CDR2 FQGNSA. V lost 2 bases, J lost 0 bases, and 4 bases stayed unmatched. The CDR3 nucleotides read TGTGCCAGCAGCTTAAGACTAGCGGGAGGGTCTAGCACAGATACGCAGTATTTT. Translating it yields CASSLRLAGGSSTDTQYF.

The CDR3 bases are TGTGCCAGCAGTTACGGACAGTCGAACACTGAAGCTTTCTTT. This translates into CASSYGQSNTEAFF. J is TRBJ1-1 and V is TRBV2; weak D call: TRBD1 (6 bases). The CDR3 consists of 14 residues. Germline V CDR1 and CDR2: SNHLY, FYNNEI. V lost 5 bases, J lost 1 base, and 11 bases lay in between.

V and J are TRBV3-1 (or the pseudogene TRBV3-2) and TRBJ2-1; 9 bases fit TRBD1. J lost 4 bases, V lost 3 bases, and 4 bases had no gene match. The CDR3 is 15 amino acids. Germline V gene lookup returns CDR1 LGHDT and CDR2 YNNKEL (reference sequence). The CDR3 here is CASSQGQGLYNEQFF. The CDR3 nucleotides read TGTGCCAGCAGCCAGGGACAGGGTTTGTACAATGAGCAGTTCTTC.

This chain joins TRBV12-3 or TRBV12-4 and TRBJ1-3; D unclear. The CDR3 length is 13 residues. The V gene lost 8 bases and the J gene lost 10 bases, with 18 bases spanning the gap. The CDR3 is CASSMSEDSTIYF. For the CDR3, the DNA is TGTGCCAGCTCGATGTCTGAAGATAGTACCATATATTTT.

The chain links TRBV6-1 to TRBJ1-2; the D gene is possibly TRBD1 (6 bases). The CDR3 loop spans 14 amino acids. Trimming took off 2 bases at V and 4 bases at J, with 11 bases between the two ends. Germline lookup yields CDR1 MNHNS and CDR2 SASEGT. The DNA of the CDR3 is TGTGCCAGCAGTGAATCCGGACAGTTCTATGGCTACACCTTC. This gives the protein CASSESGQFYGYTF.

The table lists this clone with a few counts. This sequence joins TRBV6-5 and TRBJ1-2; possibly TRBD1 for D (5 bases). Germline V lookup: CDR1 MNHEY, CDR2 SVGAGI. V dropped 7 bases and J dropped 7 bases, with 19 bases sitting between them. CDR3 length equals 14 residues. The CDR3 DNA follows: TGTGCCAGCACCACCTTAGGGACTGGGGGTGGCTACACCTTC. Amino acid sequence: CASTTLGTGGGYTF.

CDR3 nucleotide sequence: TGTGCCAGCTCATCAGGACAGGGGAACACTGAAGCTTTCTTT. Protein sequence: CASSSGQGNTEAFF. The chain links TRBV18 to TRBJ1-1, with 8 positions matching TRBD1. The CDR3 consists of 14 residues. The trim removed 5 bases at V and 1 base at J, leaving 3 bases unmatched. CDR1 KGHSH and CDR2 LQKENI come from the germline V gene. Full variable domain (outside the CDR3, taken from reference TRBV18 and TRBJ1-1): NAGVMQNPRHLVRRRGQEARLRCSPMKGHSHVYWYRQLPEEGLKFMVYLQKENIIDESGMPKERFSAEFPKEGPSILRIQQVVRGDSAAYFCASSSGQGNTEAFFGQGTRLTVV.